This T cell receptor (beta chain) originates from a study of cytomegalovirus exposure and HLA in healthy donors. Trimming at V came to 4 bases and at J to 9 bases, leaving 5 bases not matched to a gene. Germline V gene data show CDR1 as SGHDN and CDR2 as FVKESK. The CDR3 spans 13 residues. With 60 Vbeta and 13 Jbeta primers, the PCR was carried out. The assay was immunoSEQ multiplex PCR, and TCRdb's table has in-frame clones only and misses some. This sample has roughly 180,000 clones, with approximately 84% found just once. The sequence derives from a female donor in good health and CMV-seronegative. Sequenced: PBMCs. The chain has TRBV14 and TRBJ2-3, with TRBD1 identical over 9 bases. In nucleotides, the CDR3 is TGTGCCAGCAGCCGAAAGGGGACAGGGACGCAGTATTTT. It specifies CASSRKGTGTQYF.